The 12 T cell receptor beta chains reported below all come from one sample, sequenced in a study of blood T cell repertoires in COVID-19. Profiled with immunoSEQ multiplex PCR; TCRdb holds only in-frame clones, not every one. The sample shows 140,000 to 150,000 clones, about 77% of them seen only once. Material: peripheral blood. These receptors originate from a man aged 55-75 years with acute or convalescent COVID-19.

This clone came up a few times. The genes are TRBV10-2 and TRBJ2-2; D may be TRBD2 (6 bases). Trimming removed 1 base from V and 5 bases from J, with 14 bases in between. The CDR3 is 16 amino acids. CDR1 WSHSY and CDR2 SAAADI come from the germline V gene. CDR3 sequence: CASSEWTTFGTGELFF. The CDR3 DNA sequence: TGCGCCAGCAGTGAGTGGACTACCTTTGGTACCGGGGAGCTGTTTTTT.

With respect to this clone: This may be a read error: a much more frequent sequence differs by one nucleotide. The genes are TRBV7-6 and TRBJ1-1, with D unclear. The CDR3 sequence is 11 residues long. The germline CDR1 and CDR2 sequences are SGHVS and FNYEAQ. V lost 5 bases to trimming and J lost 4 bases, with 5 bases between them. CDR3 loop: CASSRGTEAFF. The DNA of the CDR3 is TGTGCCAGCAGCCGGGGCACTGAAGCTTTCTTT. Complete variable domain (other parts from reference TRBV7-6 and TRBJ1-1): GAGVSQSPRYKVTKRGQDVALRCDPISGHVSLYWYRQALGQGPEFLTYFNYEAQQDKSGLPNDRFSAERPEGSISTLTIQRTEQRDSAMYRCASSRGTEAFFGQGTRLTVV.

The CDR3 DNA reads as TGTGCCAGCAGCCGTAGACAGGGTAACACCGGGGAGCTGTTTTTT. Amino acids: CASSRRQGNTGELFF. The chain couples TRBV27 to TRBJ2-2; 7 bases line up with TRBD1. This CDR3 is 15 amino acids long. V was clipped by 6 bases and J by 2 bases; unmatched bases: 6. Germline lookup yields CDR1 MNHEY and CDR2 SMNVEV (reference sequence).

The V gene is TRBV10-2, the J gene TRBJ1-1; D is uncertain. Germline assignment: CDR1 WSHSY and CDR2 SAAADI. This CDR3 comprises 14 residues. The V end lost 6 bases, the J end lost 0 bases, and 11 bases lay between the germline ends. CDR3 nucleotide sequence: TGCGCCAGCAGCTTCGGAGGACTGAACACTGAAGCTTTCTTT. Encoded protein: CASSFGGLNTEAFF.

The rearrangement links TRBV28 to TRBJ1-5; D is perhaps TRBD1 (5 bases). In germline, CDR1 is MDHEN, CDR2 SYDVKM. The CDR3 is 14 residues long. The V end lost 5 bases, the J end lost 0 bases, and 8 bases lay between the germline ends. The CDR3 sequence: CASSRQSSNQPQHF. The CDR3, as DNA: TGTGCCAGCAGTCGACAGTCTAGCAATCAGCCCCAGCATTTT.

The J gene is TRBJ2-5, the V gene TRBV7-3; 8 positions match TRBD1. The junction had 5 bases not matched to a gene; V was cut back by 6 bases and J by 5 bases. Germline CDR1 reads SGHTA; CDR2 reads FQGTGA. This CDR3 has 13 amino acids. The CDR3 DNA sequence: TGTGCCAGCAGTCCAGGGGGCAGGGAGACCCAGTACTTC. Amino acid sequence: CASSPGGRETQYF. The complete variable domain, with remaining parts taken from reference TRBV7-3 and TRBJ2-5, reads GAGVSQTPSNKVTEKGKYVELRCDPISGHTALYWYRQSLGQGPEFLIYFQGTGAADDSGLPNDRFFAVRPEGSVSTLKIQRTERGDSAVYLCASSPGGRETQYFGPGTRLLVL.

CDR3 protein: CATSDRIRGADTQYF. CDR3 in DNA: TGTGCCACCAGTGATAGGATCAGGGGCGCAGATACGCAGTATTTT. The chain has TRBV24-1 and TRBJ2-3, with D maybe TRBD1 (6 bases). Trimming removed 3 bases from V and 4 bases from J, with 13 bases in between. Germline V CDR1 and CDR2: KGHDR, SFDVKD. CDR3 length: 15 residues.

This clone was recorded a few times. The CDR3 sequence: CATSRVAGAGELFF. For the CDR3, the DNA is TGTGCCACCAGCAGAGTAGCGGGAGCCGGGGAGCTGTTTTTT. The chain carries TRBV15 and TRBJ2-2, with 9 bases identical to TRBD2. Germline CDR1 reads LNHNV; CDR2 reads YYDKDF (reference sequence). The CDR3 extends over 14 amino acids. With V trimmed by 1 base and J by 6 bases, 0 bases remained unmatched.

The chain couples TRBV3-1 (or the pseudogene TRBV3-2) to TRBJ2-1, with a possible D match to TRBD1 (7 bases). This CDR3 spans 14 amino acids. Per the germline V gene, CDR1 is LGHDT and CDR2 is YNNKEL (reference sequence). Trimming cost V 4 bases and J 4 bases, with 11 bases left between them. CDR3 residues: CASSPGDRYNEQFF. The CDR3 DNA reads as TGTGCCAGCAGCCCGGGGGACAGATACAATGAGCAGTTCTTC.

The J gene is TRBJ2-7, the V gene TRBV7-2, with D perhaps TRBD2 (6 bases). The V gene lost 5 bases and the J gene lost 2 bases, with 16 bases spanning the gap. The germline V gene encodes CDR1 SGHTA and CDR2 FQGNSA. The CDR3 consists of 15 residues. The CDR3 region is CASSRSEGPAYEQYF. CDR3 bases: TGTGCCAGCAGCCGCTCGGAGGGGCCCGCCTACGAGCAGTACTTC.

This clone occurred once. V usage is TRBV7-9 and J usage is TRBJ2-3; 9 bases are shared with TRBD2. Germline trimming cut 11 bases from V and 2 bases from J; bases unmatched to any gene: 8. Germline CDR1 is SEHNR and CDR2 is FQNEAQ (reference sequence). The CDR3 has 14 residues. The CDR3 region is CAGDSGRFTDTQYF. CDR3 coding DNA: TGTGCCGGGGACAGCGGGAGGTTCACAGATACGCAGTATTTT.

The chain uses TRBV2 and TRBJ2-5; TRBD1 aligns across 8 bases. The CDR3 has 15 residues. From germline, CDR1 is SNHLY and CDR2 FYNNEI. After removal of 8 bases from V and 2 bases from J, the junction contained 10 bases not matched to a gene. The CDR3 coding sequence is TGTGCCAGCCCCAACCCCGACAGGGGACAAGAGACCCAGTACTTC. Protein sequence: CASPNPDRGQETQYF.